This T cell receptor (beta chain) was profiled in a study of T cell responses to AZD1222 COVID-19 vaccine. Study observations and caveats: Researchers report vaccine-associated CD4 TCRs spanning spike, with dominance at 160-218 and 743-854.

The germline V gene has CDR1 LNHDA and CDR2 SQIVND (reference sequence). The CDR3 totals 16 residues. V shed 3 bases and J shed 0 bases, with 12 bases lying between them. On this clone: Its matching antigen is unknown.

This table comes from immunoSEQ multiplex PCR, and its TCRdb copy is limited to in-frame clones, with some not included. The sample lists about 200,000 clones, approximately 91% occurring once. The sequence derives from an adult who received the AZD1222 COVID-19 vaccine. J is TRBJ1-3 and V is TRBV19; no definite D call. The sample in question was peripheral blood, obtained 28 days after the second AZD1222 dose. CDR3 nucleotide sequence: TGTGCCAGTAGTATGTCCGGGGAAAGCTCTGGAAACACCATATATTTT. It specifies CASSMSGESSGNTIYF. Using reference TRBV19 and TRBJ1-3 for the parts outside the CDR3, the full variable domain is DGGITQSPKYLFRKEGQNVTLSCEQNLNHDAMYWYRQDPGQGLRLIYYSQIVNDFQKGDIAEGYSVSREKKESFPLTVTSAQKNPTAFYLCASSMSGESSGNTIYFGEGSWLTVV.